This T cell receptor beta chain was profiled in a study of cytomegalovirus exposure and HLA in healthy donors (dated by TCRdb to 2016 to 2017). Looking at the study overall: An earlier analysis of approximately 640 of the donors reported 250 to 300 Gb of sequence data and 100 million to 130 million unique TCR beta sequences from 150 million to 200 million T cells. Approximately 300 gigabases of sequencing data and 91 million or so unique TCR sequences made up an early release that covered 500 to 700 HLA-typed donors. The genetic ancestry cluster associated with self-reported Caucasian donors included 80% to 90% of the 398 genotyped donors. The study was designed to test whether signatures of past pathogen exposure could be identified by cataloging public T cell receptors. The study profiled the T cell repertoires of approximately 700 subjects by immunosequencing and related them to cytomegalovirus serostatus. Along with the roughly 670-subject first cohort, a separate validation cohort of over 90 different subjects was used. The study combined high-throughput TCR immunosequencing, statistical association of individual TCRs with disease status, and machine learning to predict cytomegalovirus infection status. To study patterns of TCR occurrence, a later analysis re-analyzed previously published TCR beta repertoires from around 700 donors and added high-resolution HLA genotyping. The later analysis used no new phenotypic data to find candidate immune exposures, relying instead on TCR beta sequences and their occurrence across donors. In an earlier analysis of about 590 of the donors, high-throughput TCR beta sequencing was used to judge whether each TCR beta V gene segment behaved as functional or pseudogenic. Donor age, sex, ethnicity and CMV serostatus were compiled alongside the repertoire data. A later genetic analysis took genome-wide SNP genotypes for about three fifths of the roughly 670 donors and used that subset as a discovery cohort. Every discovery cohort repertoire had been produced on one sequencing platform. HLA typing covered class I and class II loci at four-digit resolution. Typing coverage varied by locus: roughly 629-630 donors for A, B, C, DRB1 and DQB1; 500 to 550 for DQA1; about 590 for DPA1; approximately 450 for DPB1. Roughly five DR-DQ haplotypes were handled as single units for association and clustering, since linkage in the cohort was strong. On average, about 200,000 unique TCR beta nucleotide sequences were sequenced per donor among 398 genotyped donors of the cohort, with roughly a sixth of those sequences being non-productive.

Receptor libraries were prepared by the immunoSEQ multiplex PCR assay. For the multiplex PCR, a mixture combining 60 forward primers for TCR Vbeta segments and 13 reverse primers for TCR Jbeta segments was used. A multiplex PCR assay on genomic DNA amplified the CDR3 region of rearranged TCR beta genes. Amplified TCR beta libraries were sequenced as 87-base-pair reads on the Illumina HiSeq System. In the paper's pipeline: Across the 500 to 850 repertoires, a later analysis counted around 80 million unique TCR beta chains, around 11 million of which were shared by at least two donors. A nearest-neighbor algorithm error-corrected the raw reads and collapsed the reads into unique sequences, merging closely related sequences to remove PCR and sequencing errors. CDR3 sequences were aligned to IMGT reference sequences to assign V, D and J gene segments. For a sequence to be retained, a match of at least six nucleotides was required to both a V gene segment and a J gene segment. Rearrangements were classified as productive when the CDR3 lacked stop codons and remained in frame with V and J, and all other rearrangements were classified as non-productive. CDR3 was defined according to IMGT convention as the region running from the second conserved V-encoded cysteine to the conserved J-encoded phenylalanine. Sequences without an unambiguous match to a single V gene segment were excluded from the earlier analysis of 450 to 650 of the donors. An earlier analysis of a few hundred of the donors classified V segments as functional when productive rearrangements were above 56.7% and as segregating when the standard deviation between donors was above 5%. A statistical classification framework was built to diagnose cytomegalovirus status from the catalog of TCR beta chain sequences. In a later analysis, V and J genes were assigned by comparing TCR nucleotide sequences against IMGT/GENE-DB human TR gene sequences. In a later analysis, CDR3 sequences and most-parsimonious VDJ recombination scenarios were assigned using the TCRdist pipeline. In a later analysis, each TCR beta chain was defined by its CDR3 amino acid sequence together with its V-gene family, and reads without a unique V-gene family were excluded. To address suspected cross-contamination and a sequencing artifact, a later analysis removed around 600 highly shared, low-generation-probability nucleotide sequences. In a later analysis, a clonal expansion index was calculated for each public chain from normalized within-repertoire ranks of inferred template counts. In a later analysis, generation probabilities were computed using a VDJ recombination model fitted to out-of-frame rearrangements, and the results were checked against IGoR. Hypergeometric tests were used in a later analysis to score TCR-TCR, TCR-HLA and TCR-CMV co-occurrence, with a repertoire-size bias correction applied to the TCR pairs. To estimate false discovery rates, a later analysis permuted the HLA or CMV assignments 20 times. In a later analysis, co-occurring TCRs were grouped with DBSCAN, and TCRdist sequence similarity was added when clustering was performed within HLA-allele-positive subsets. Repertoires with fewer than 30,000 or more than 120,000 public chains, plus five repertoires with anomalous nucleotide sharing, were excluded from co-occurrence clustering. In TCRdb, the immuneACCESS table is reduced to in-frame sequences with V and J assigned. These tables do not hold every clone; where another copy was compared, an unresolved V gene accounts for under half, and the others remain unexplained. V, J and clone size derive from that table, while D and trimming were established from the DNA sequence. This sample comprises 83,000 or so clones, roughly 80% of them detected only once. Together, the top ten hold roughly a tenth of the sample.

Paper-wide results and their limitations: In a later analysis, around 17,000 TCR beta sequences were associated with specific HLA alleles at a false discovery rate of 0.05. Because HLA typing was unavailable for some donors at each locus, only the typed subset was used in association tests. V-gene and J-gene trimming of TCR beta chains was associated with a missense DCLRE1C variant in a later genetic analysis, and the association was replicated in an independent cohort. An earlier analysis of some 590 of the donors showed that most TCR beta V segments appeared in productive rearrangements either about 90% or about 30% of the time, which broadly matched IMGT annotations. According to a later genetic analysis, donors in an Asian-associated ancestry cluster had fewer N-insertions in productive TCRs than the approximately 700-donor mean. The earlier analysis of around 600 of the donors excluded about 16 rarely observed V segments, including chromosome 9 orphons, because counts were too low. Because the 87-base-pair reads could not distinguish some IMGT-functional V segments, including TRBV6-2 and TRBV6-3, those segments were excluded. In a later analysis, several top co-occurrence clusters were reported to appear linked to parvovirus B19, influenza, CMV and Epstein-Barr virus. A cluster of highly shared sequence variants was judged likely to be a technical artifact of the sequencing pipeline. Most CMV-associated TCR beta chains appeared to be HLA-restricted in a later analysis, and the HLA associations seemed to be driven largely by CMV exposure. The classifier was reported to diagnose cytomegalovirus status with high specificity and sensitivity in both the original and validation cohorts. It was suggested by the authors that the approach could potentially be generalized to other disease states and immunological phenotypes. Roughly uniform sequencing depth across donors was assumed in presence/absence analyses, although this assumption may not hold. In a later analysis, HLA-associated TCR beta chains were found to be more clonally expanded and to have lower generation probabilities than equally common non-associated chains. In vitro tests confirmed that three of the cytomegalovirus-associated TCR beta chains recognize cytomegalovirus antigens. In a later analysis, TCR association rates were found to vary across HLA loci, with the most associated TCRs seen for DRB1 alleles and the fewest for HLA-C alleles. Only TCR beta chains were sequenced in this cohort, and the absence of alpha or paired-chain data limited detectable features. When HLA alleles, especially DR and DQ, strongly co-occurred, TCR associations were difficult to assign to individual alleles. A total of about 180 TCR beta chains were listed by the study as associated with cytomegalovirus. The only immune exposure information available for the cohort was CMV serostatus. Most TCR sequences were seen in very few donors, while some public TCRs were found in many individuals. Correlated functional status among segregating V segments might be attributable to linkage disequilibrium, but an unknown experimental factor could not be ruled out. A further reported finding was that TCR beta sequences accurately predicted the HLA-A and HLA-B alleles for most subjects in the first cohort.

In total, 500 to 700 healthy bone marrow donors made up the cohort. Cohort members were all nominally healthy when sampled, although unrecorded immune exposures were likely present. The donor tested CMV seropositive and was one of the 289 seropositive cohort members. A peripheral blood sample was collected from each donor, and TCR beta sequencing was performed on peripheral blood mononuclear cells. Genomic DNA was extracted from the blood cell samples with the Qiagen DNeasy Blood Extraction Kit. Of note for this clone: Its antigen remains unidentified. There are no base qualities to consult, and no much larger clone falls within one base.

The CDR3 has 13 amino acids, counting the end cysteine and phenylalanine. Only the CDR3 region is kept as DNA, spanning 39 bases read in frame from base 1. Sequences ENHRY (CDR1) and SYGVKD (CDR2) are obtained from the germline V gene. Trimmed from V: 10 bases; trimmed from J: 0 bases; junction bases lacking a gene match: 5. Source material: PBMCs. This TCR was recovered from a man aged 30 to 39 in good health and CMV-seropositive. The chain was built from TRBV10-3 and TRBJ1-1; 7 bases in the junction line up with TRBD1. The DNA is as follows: TGTGCCAGCCAACAGGGGATGAACACTGAAGCTTTCTTT. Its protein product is CASQQGMNTEAFF.